The 29 T cell receptor beta chains below come from one sample, sequenced in a study of shared clonotypes between healthy human individuals. Cells designated naive CD8 were CD45RO-negative and were positively selected for CCR7, with terminally differentiated effector memory CD45RA+ cells excluded. TCRdb's copy holds only in-frame clones and misses some; the assay was immunoSEQ multiplex PCR. Of about 2,200,000 clones listed, roughly 91% are singletons. Sequenced input: naive CD8+ T cells from PBMCs. These receptors all come from a man younger than 35 in good health. Some clones in this sample may be carry-over from other donors' samples.

V usage is TRBV7-9 and J usage is TRBJ2-7, with D possibly being TRBD2 (5 bases). CDR3 length: 14 residues. Trimming cost V 5 bases and J 6 bases, with 17 bases left between them. CDR1 and CDR2 from the germline V gene are SEHNR and FQNEAQ (reference sequence). The DNA for the CDR3 is TGTGCCAGCAGCCCGCCCTTCGCTGGAGGCGAGCAGTACTTC. Encoded protein: CASSPPFAGGEQYF.

In this sample, this clone turned up once. V is TRBV28 and J is TRBJ2-3; 9 positions agree with TRBD1. CDR1 is MDHEN and CDR2 is SYDVKM in the germline V gene. V was clipped by 6 bases and J by 4 bases; unmatched bases: 8. The CDR3 runs 15 residues. The CDR3 nucleotides read TGTGCCAGCAGCCAAGGGACAGGGAGCGCAGATACGCAGTATTTT. Amino acid sequence: CASSQGTGSADTQYF.

This clone was counted only a few times. Other DNA sequences within the sample encode an identical CDR3. The chain couples TRBV7-6 to TRBJ2-7; 9 nucleotides align to TRBD1. Unmatched junction bases numbered 1, after V lost 1 base and J lost 3 bases. The CDR3 totals 14 residues. CDR1 and CDR2 from the germline V gene are SGHVS and FNYEAQ. The chain's CDR3 is CASSLEGQGYEQYF. CDR3 sequence (DNA): TGTGCCAGCAGCTTAGAGGGACAGGGCTACGAGCAGTACTTC.

The chain links TRBV18 to TRBJ2-2; D is possibly TRBD2 (5 bases). This CDR3 is built from 18 residues. Looked up from germline, CDR1 is KGHSH and CDR2 is LQKENI. V was trimmed by 0 bases and J by 3 bases, leaving 17 bases between them. The CDR3, as DNA: TGTGCCAGCTCACCACCTACTAGGTGGTTGTCGGACACCGGGGAGCTGTTTTTT. It specifies CASSPPTRWLSDTGELFF.

V is TRBV2 and J is TRBJ2-7, with D tentatively TRBD2 (6 bases). Germline CDR1 reads SNHLY; CDR2 reads FYNNEI. Trimming took 7 bases from V and 6 from J, leaving 19 bases between them. The CDR3 is made up of 14 amino acids. CDR3 DNA: TGTGCCAGCAACGCGGACCCCGGGGGATCCGAGCAGTACTTC. Its protein is CASNADPGGSEQYF.

This clone appeared a single time. The chain couples TRBV6-5 to TRBJ1-3; no clear D. CDR1 is MNHEY and CDR2 is SVGAGI in the germline V gene. This CDR3 region has 15 residues. V shed 5 bases and J shed 0 bases, with 11 bases lying between them. Here the CDR3 reads CASSPLADSGNTIYF. As DNA, the CDR3 is TGTGCCAGCAGTCCTCTAGCGGACTCTGGAAACACCATATATTTT.

V usage is TRBV2 and J usage is TRBJ2-1, with 7 positions matching TRBD1. The V and J ends lost 9 bases and 6 bases, in that order; junction bases with no gene match: 8. Germline values: CDR1 SNHLY, CDR2 FYNNEI. The CDR3 runs 13 residues. The CDR3 is CARGQSSGNEQFF. CDR3 nucleotide sequence: TGTGCCAGGGGACAGTCCTCCGGCAATGAGCAGTTCTTC.

The V gene is TRBV19, the J gene TRBJ1-2, with 7 bases matching TRBD1. The CDR3 sequence is 18 residues long. The V gene's germline CDR1 is LNHDA and CDR2 SQIVND (reference sequence). Trimming cost V 0 bases and J 4 bases; bases outside gene matches: 14. The CDR3 nucleotides are TGTGCCAGTAGTATAGACAGAGGGACAGCGCGGGGTGTCTATGGCTACACCTTC. This sequence encodes CASSIDRGTARGVYGYTF.

The chain has TRBV6-1 and TRBJ2-7; D is perhaps TRBD1 (6 bases). Between the trimmed V and J ends, which lost 3 bases and 3 bases, there was a span of 12 bases. Germline V CDR1 and CDR2: MNHNS, SASEGT. CDR3 length: 14 residues. The CDR3 spells CASSERQDIYEQYF. In DNA form, the CDR3 reads TGTGCCAGCAGTGAGAGACAGGATATCTACGAGCAGTACTTC.

This sequence joins TRBV4-2 and TRBJ2-7, with TRBD2 identical over 8 bases. Germline loops: CDR1 LGHNA, CDR2 YNFKEQ. Germline trimming cut 1 base from V and 0 bases from J; bases unmatched to any gene: 20. The CDR3 totals 21 residues. CDR3 sequence reads: CASSQVIRSDRQAGASYEQYF. Here the CDR3 DNA reads TGTGCCAGCAGCCAAGTTATACGGAGCGACAGGCAAGCGGGAGCCTCCTACGAGCAGTACTTC.

The chain is built from TRBV19 and TRBJ2-1; TRBD2 matches 7 bases. The CDR3 consists of 14 residues. Losses at the gene ends were 4 bases for V and 9 bases for J; bases not matched to a gene: 9. Germline lookup yields CDR1 LNHDA and CDR2 SQIVND (reference sequence). The CDR3 DNA follows: TGTGCCAGTAGTACCTGGGGGGGGAGCGGTGAGCAGTTCTTC. Translated: CASSTWGGSGEQFF.

V and J are TRBV27 and TRBJ2-1; 8 bases are shared with TRBD2. Germline V gene sequence: CDR1 MNHEY, CDR2 SMNVEV (reference sequence). The CDR3 has 11 residues. V trimming: 10 bases; J trimming: 8 bases; junction bases outside the gene matches: 4. CDR3 in DNA: TGTGCCACATTAGCGGGACATGAGCAGTTCTTC. Translating it yields CATLAGHEQFF.

The V call is TRBV27, the J call TRBJ2-7, with unresolved D. The CDR3 length is 16 residues. V was pared by 5 bases and J by 6 bases, with 23 bases between. CDR1 is MNHEY, CDR2 SMNVEV, per germline (reference sequence). The DNA of the CDR3 is TGTGCCAGCAGTCCCGCTTTGTCCCTCATAGGCCTCGAGCAGTACTTC. As protein: CASSPALSLIGLEQYF.

The J gene is TRBJ1-2, the V gene TRBV19, with D possibly TRBD1 on 6 matching bases. CDR1 is LNHDA and CDR2 is SQIVND in the germline V gene (reference sequence). This CDR3 is 15 amino acids long. V was trimmed by 4 bases and J by 7 bases, leaving 19 bases between them. The CDR3 coding sequence is TGTGCCAGTAGTAACAAGGCAGGGGTGTTATTTGGCTACACCTTC. Translation: CASSNKAGVLFGYTF. The full variable domain, with the rest looked up from reference TRBV19 and TRBJ1-2, is DGGITQSPKYLFRKEGQNVTLSCEQNLNHDAMYWYRQDPGQGLRLIYYSQIVNDFQKGDIAEGYSVSREKKESFPLTVTSAQKNPTAFYLCASSNKAGVLFGYTFGSGTRLTVV.

The chain carries TRBV5-6 and TRBJ2-7; 7 positions match TRBD2. V lost 4 bases to trimming and J lost 4 bases; unmatched junction nucleotides: 8. Germline values: CDR1 SGHDT, CDR2 YYEEEE. The length of the CDR3 is 14 residues. Written as DNA, the CDR3 is TGTGCCAGCAGCATCGGACTAGTCTCATACGAGCAGTACTTC. It yields the protein CASSIGLVSYEQYF.

This chain joins TRBV4-2 and TRBJ1-1; 8 bases are shared with TRBD1. The V segment lost 0 bases and the J segment 4 bases; nucleotides outside the gene matches: 4. CDR1 is LGHNA and CDR2 is YNFKEQ in the germline V gene. The CDR3 extends over 15 amino acids. CDR3 region: CASSQDPGGVTEAFF. In DNA form, the CDR3 reads TGTGCCAGCAGCCAAGATCCAGGGGGCGTCACTGAAGCTTTCTTT.

The rearrangement links TRBV9 to TRBJ2-2; D assignment may be TRBD1 or TRBD2 (6 bases each). The V gene lost 6 bases and the J gene lost 4 bases, with 16 bases spanning the gap. Germline CDR1 is SGDLS and CDR2 is YYNGEE. The CDR3 contains 15 residues. The CDR3 DNA reads as TGTGCCAGCAACGAGGGGGGAGAGCGCACCGGGGAGCTGTTTTTT. Protein product: CASNEGGERTGELFF.

V gene TRBV27 combines with J gene TRBJ2-3, with D uncertain. The CDR3 has 11 residues. CDR1 and CDR2 (germline): MNHEY, SMNVEV (reference sequence). The V end lost 6 bases, the J end lost 7 bases, and 8 bases lay between the germline ends. The DNA for the CDR3 is TGTGCCAGCAGAGGGTCACATACGCAGTATTTT. Amino acid sequence: CASRGSHTQYF.

The chain recombines TRBV27 with TRBJ2-7; possible D gene TRBD2, 6 bases. V dropped 2 bases and J dropped 3 bases, with 14 bases sitting between them. The CDR3 totals 15 residues. CDR1 and CDR2 from the germline V gene are MNHEY and SMNVEV (reference sequence). The CDR3 is CASSLAGRPVYEQYF. In nucleotides, the CDR3 is TGTGCCAGCAGTTTAGCGGGGAGACCCGTCTACGAGCAGTACTTC.

The table lists this clone with a few counts. This chain connects TRBV27 to TRBJ1-1, with TRBD1 as a possible D gene (6 bases). CDR3 size: 13 residues. V lost 6 bases, J lost 5 bases, and 13 bases lay in between. Per the germline V gene, CDR1 is MNHEY and CDR2 is SMNVEV (reference sequence). CDR3 amino acids: CASRLQGWTEAFF. CDR3 in DNA: TGTGCCAGCAGGCTACAGGGTTGGACTGAAGCTTTCTTT.

This chain uses TRBV5-4 with TRBJ1-4; TRBD1 matches at 10 bases. The CDR3 runs to 14 residues. Germline V gene data show CDR1 as SGHNT and CDR2 as YYREEE (reference sequence). J lost 6 bases, V lost 4 bases, and 3 bases had no gene match. The chain's CDR3 is CASSPGTGDEKLFF. For the CDR3, the DNA is TGTGCCAGCAGCCCCGGGACAGGGGATGAAAAACTGTTTTTT.

The sample holds one count of this clone. CDR3 nucleotides: TGCGCCAGCAGCGGAGCCAGGGGGAGCGAGCAGTACTTC. Its translation is CASSGARGSEQYF. The chain joins TRBV5-1 to TRBJ2-7, with 7 bases lining up with TRBD1. Germline V CDR1 and CDR2: SGHRS, YFSETQ. The CDR3 spans 13 residues. V trimming: 4 bases; J trimming: 6 bases; junction bases outside the gene matches: 7.

The rearrangement joins TRBV10-3 to TRBJ2-1; TRBD1 might be the D (5 bases). The CDR3 extends over 12 amino acids. V lost 2 bases, J lost 6 bases, and 5 bases lay in between. CDR1 and CDR2 (germline): ENHRY, SYGVKD. The CDR3 DNA reads as TGTGCCATCAGTGAGAGGGGCAATGAGCAGTTCTTC. It encodes CAISERGNEQFF.

The rearrangement links TRBV7-3 to TRBJ2-7, with D uncertain. This CDR3 comprises 15 residues. The germline V gene has CDR1 SGHTA and CDR2 FQGTGA. V lost 1 base, J lost 5 bases, and 15 bases lay in between. The DNA for the CDR3 is TGTGCCAGCAGCTTAATATCGGGTATCGGAAACGAGCAGTACTTC. It yields the protein CASSLISGIGNEQYF.

The chain has TRBV7-3 and TRBJ1-4, with a tentative D call TRBD1 (5 bases). V lost 5 bases and J lost 5, with 15 bases in between. CDR1 and CDR2 (germline): SGHTA, FQGTGA. The length of the CDR3 is 15 residues. CDR3 amino acids: CASSRTGGPNEKLFF. The CDR3 DNA reads as TGTGCCAGCAGCCGGACGGGGGGACCCAATGAAAAACTGTTTTTT.

The chain has TRBV28 and TRBJ2-7, with D possibly matching TRBD2 (6 bases). The CDR3 loop spans 12 amino acids. CDR1 is MDHEN and CDR2 is SYDVKM in the germline V gene. The V and J ends lost 8 bases and 3 bases respectively, with 11 bases between them. The CDR3 coding sequence is TGTGCCAGCGTAGACGGGGGCTACGAGCAGTACTTC. Amino acid sequence: CASVDGGYEQYF.

The gene calls are TRBV11-2 and TRBJ2-2; D gene unclear. CDR3 length: 15 residues. The germline CDR1 and CDR2 sequences are SGHAT and FQNNGV. Trimming removed 4 bases at V and 5 bases at J, with 14 bases between. The CDR3 protein is CASSSGEWATGELFF. CDR3 DNA sequence: TGTGCCAGCAGCTCCGGCGAGTGGGCTACCGGGGAGCTGTTTTTT. Full variable domain (rest looked up from reference TRBV11-2 and TRBJ2-2): EAGVAQSPRYKIIEKRQSVAFWCNPISGHATLYWYQQILGQGPKLLIQFQNNGVVDDSQLPKDRFSAERLKGVDSTLKIQPAKLEDSAVYLCASSSGEWATGELFFGEGSRLTVL.

This chain links TRBV9 with TRBJ2-3; D call uncertain. The V and J ends lost 4 bases and 6 bases respectively, with 12 bases between them. The CDR3 has 13 residues. Germline values: CDR1 SGDLS, CDR2 YYNGEE. The CDR3 sequence: CASSPRTWDTQYF. The DNA for the CDR3 is TGTGCCAGCAGCCCCCGTACGTGGGATACGCAGTATTTT.

V and J are TRBV7-9 and TRBJ2-1, with D perhaps TRBD2 (6 bases). This CDR3 region has 15 residues. V was pared by 3 bases and J by 2 bases, with 11 bases between. Per the germline V gene, CDR1 is SEHNR and CDR2 is FQNEAQ (reference sequence). CDR3 in amino acids: CASSFGGVTYNEQFF. The CDR3 coding sequence is TGTGCCAGCAGCTTCGGGGGAGTCACCTACAATGAGCAGTTCTTC.